This TCR beta chain emerged from a study of breast tumors, draining lymph nodes, adjacent tissues. Study-wide results and limits: Tumors had less TCR diversity than lymph nodes, more than nontumor tissue. Compared with basal-like, luminal-like tumors shared significantly more repertoire with nontumor tissue.

By sample fraction, this clonotype is medium-sized. Its antigen is unknown. Via MiXCR, TCRdb re-called the multiplex PCR reads, giving one row per CDR3 protein. Here the sample spans approximately 17,000 distinct CDR3 sequences, about 45% being singletons. This receptor was obtained from a female donor with breast cancer. Some clones in this sample may be carry-over from other donors' samples. Material: tumor-adjacent breast tissue.

DNA of the CDR3: TGTGCCAGCAGTTACTGGACAGGGGGTAACTATGGCTACACCTTC. Translation: CASSYWTGGNYGYTF. The chain recombines TRBV6-5 with TRBJ1-2; 10 bases agree with TRBD1. CDR3 length: 15 residues. Germline assignment: CDR1 MNHEY and CDR2 SVGAGI. V was clipped by 1 base and J by 1 base; unmatched bases: 0.